These T cell receptor beta chains were read from a single sample in a study of cytomegalovirus exposure and HLA in healthy donors. Profiled with immunoSEQ multiplex PCR; TCRdb holds only in-frame clones, not every one. The sample includes 70,000 or so clones, around 95% seen only once; the top ten take 1.5% to 2%. Sequencing used PBMCs. All receptors derive from a young woman in good health and CMV-seropositive. CDR3s include the opening cysteine and the closing phenylalanine or tryptophan. The order of the fields is J gene, clone size, V gene, D gene, CDR3 DNA, CDR3 protein. The D gene is left open where the match is weak. Part of the rows lack a size; the others show once, few, many or a class for expanded clones.

TRBJ2-3 | . | TRBV11-2 | TRBD2 | TGTGCCAGCAGCTTTAGCGGGTCTACCACAGATACGCAGTATTTT | CASSFSGSTTDTQYF
TRBJ1-1 | . | TRBV7-9 | . | TGTGCCAGCAGCTTACCCTTGCAGGTAGTATCGGACACTGAAGCTTTCTTT | CASSLPLQVVSDTEAFF
TRBJ2-5 | . | TRBV2 | . | TGTGCCAGCAGTTACCCTCGACAGCAGTACCAAGAGACCCAGTACTTC | CASSYPRQQYQETQYF
TRBJ2-7 | . | TRBV21-1 | . | TGTGCCAGCAGCGGCCCCCGGGACAGGTCCTACGAGCAGTACTTC | CASSGPRDRSYEQYF
TRBJ2-5 | . | TRBV7-9 | . | TGTGCCAGCAGCTTAGTCCTGTACCAGGAGACCCAGTACTTC | CASSLVLYQETQYF
TRBJ2-2 | . | TRBV5-1 | TRBD1 | TGCGCCAGCAGCACCGACAGGGCAGGCACCGGGGAGCTGTTTTTT | CASSTDRAGTGELFF
TRBJ2-3 | . | TRBV9 | TRBD2 | TGTGCCAGCAGCTCGGGACTAGCGCTTAGCACAGATACGCAGTATTTT | CASSSGLALSTDTQYF
TRBJ2-1 | . | TRBV30 | . | TGTGCCTGGATCGCGGCGGCCTACAATGAGCAGTTCTTC | CAWIAAAYNEQFF
TRBJ1-3 | . | TRBV5-8 | TRBD1 | TGTGCCAGCAGCTCGGGACAGGGCGGTGGAAACACCATATATTTT | CASSSGQGGGNTIYF
TRBJ2-3 | . | TRBV23-1 | TRBD1 | TGCGCCAGCAAAAAGGACAGGGGAAATGGGACAGATACGCAGTATTTT | CASKKDRGNGTDTQYF
TRBJ2-3 | . | TRBV4-2 | TRBD2 | TGTGCCAGCAGCCCGGGACTAGCGGGAGGGCCAGATACGCAGTATTTT | CASSPGLAGGPDTQYF
TRBJ1-5 | . | TRBV19 | . | TGTGCCACCGACGGGGGGCATAGCAATCAGCCCCAGCATTTT | CATDGGHSNQPQHF
TRBJ2-5 | once | TRBV10-2 | TRBD2 | TGCGCCAGCAGTGGTATAGCGGGAGCGGTAGGAAGAGAGACCCAGTACTTC | CASSGIAGAVGRETQYF
TRBJ2-3 | . | TRBV4-1 | . | TGCGCCAGCAGCCTCCCAGCAGCGTCGCTCAGCACAGATACGCAGTATTTT | CASSLPAASLSTDTQYF
TRBJ1-1 | . | TRBV29-1 | . | TGCAGCGTTGCACAGTCTTTCGGCACTGAAGCTTTCTTT | CSVAQSFGTEAFF
TRBJ1-2 | . | TRBV30 | . | TGTGCCTGGAGGTGGGACTACTATGGCTACACCTTC | CAWRWDYYGYTF
TRBJ2-2 | . | TRBV29-1 | . | TGCAGCGTTGATCTGGCTAGCCGCCCCTCCGGGGAGCTGTTTTTT | CSVDLASRPSGELFF